Presented here are 26 T cell receptor beta chains from one specimen sequenced in a study of shared clonotypes between healthy human individuals. Sequencing was performed with immunoSEQ multiplex PCR; in TCRdb, only in-frame clones are kept and a portion is missing. In the table there are under 200,000 clones, around 93% of which are singletons. The sequencing input was naive CD4+ T cells sorted from blood. The subset was: CD45RA+ positively selected. The receptors originated from a woman in her 30s in good health.

The DNA for the CDR3 is TGTGCCAGCAGAGACGGGGGTGGGGGCAATCAGCCCCAGCATTTT. Amino acid sequence: CASRDGGGGNQPQHF. The chain couples TRBV28 to TRBJ1-5; TRBD1 might be the D (5 bases). Germline V gene sequence: CDR1 MDHEN, CDR2 SYDVKM. The CDR3 runs to 15 residues. The V end was cut by 6 bases, the J end by 2 bases, with 14 bases between.

CDR3 sequence (DNA): TGCAGCGCTGCCTCGGCCTATGGCTACACCTTC. Encoded protein: CSAASAYGYTF. V is TRBV29-1 and J is TRBJ1-2; D uncertain. With 7 bases removed from V and 4 bases from J, the gap between germline ends came to 10 bases. The CDR3 is 11 amino acids. Germline V gives CDR1 SQVTM, CDR2 ANQGSEA.

The chain uses TRBV9 and TRBJ2-1, with TRBD2 identical over 8 bases. J lost 3 bases, V lost 1 base, and 6 bases had no gene match. Germline CDR1 SGDLS, CDR2 YYNGEE. There are 16 residues in the CDR3. The DNA for the CDR3 is TGTGCCAGCAGCGTAAGTCCCCTAGCGGGCTACAATGAGCAGTTCTTC. Encoded protein: CASSVSPLAGYNEQFF. Together with reference TRBV9 and TRBJ2-1, the CDR3 gives the full variable domain: DSGVTQTPKHLITATGQRVTLRCSPRSGDLSVYWYQQSLDQGLQFLIQYYNGEERAKGNILERFSAQQFPDLHSELNLSSLELGDSALYFCASSVSPLAGYNEQFFGPGTRLTVL.

This chain connects TRBV19 to TRBJ2-5; the D is unclear. CDR1 is LNHDA, CDR2 SQIVND, per germline (reference sequence). This CDR3 spans 13 amino acids. V was shortened by 1 base and J by 5 bases, with 8 bases between the two germline ends. This CDR3 is CASSIGHSETQYF. The DNA of the CDR3 is TGTGCCAGTAGTATAGGGCACTCCGAGACCCAGTACTTC.

The V and J genes are TRBV30 and TRBJ2-7; TRBD1 agrees at 7 bases. The CDR3 is 14 amino acids. J gave up 2 bases and V 3 bases, and 7 bases lay outside the gene matches. Germline CDR1 GTSNPN, CDR2 SVGIG (reference sequence). The CDR3 DNA sequence: TGTGCCTGGAGAAAAGGGGGCAAGGCCTACGAGCAGTACTTC. This encodes CAWRKGGKAYEQYF. The whole variable domain, filled in from reference TRBV30 and TRBJ2-7, reads SQTIHQWPATLVQPVGSPLSLECTVEGTSNPNLYWYRQAAGRGLQLLFYSVGIGQISSEVPQNLSASRPQDRQFILSSKKLLLSDSGFYLCAWRKGGKAYEQYFGPGTRLTVT.

This clone occurred once. V usage is TRBV7-9 and J usage is TRBJ2-7; D could derive from TRBD1 or TRBD2 (5 bases each). With 5 bases removed from V and 2 bases from J, the gap between germline ends came to 13 bases. Germline CDR1 and CDR2: SEHNR and FQNEAQ (reference sequence). This CDR3 is built from 14 residues. CDR3 in amino acids: CASSRTWGPYEQYF. The CDR3 DNA follows: TGTGCCAGCAGCCGCACGTGGGGACCCTACGAGCAGTACTTC. Supplemented by reference TRBV7-9 and TRBJ2-7, the full variable domain reads DTGVSQNPRHKITKRGQNVTFRCDPISEHNRLYWYRQTLGQGPEFLTYFQNEAQLEKSRLLSDRFSAERPKGSFSTLEIQRTEQGDSAMYLCASSRTWGPYEQYFGPGTRLTVT.

In nucleotides, the CDR3 is TGCAGCGCGATACAGGGTTCGAACACCGGGGAGCTGTTTTTT. Encoded protein: CSAIQGSNTGELFF. The chain uses TRBV29-1 and TRBJ2-2; tentative D call: TRBD1 (6 bases). The CDR3 has 14 amino acids. V lost 7 bases and J lost 0, with 12 bases in between. CDR1 and CDR2 (germline): SQVTM, ANQGSEA.

The CDR3 DNA sequence: TGCGCCAGCAGCTTGCAGTTCAGGGCAGAGGAAAAACTGTTTTTT. This sequence encodes CASSLQFRAEEKLFF. The chain carries TRBV5-1 and TRBJ1-4, with D tentatively TRBD1 (5 bases). The V end lost 1 base, the J end lost 8 bases, and 15 bases lay between the germline ends. CDR3 length equals 15 residues. Germline assignment: CDR1 SGHRS and CDR2 YFSETQ.

This sequence joins TRBV5-7 and TRBJ1-1, with 8 positions matching TRBD1. TRBV5-7 is filed as an ORF, its function uncertain. This CDR3 has 13 amino acids. J gave up 5 bases and V 2 bases, and 2 bases lay outside the gene matches. Written as DNA, the CDR3 is TGTGCCAGCAGCTTCAGGGGGCGGACTGAAGCTTTCTTT. Protein sequence: CASSFRGRTEAFF.

The genes are TRBV19 and TRBJ1-1; D unresolved. V was pared by 3 bases and J by 6 bases, with 17 bases between. The germline V gene encodes CDR1 LNHDA and CDR2 SQIVND (reference sequence). This CDR3 spans 15 amino acids. The CDR3 here is CASSIGRIQSAEAFF. CDR3 nucleotide sequence: TGTGCCAGTAGTATCGGACGGATCCAGTCGGCTGAAGCTTTCTTT. Together with reference TRBV19 and TRBJ1-1, the CDR3 gives the full variable domain: DGGITQSPKYLFRKEGQNVTLSCEQNLNHDAMYWYRQDPGQGLRLIYYSQIVNDFQKGDIAEGYSVSREKKESFPLTVTSAQKNPTAFYLCASSIGRIQSAEAFFGQGTRLTVV.

The J gene is TRBJ1-5, the V gene TRBV5-6; 10 bases are shared with TRBD1. Germline V CDR1 and CDR2: SGHDT, YYEEEE. The CDR3 consists of 16 residues. V was clipped by 4 bases and J by 5 bases; unmatched bases: 9. CDR3 in DNA: TGTGCCAGCAGCCTCAGACAGGGGGCTGGTGATCAGCCCCAGCATTTT. Its translation: CASSLRQGAGDQPQHF. Full variable domain (rest looked up from reference TRBV5-6 and TRBJ1-5): DAGVTQSPTHLIKTRGQQVTLRCSPKSGHDTVSWYQQALGQGPQFIFQYYEEEERQRGNFPDRFSGHQFPNYSSELNVNALLLGDSALYLCASSLRQGAGDQPQHFGDGTRLSIL.

The V and J genes are TRBV5-6 and TRBJ2-1; D not resolved. The V end lost 4 bases, the J end lost 9 bases, and 14 bases lay between the germline ends. The CDR3 has 13 amino acids. Germline CDR1 SGHDT, CDR2 YYEEEE. The CDR3 is CASSAGSLTEQFF. DNA of the CDR3: TGTGCCAGCAGCGCTGGGTCCCTCACTGAGCAGTTCTTC.

The genes are TRBV28 and TRBJ1-4; a possible D gene is TRBD1 (6 bases). The CDR3 length is 14 residues. Germline V lookup: CDR1 MDHEN, CDR2 SYDVKM. The ends were cut back, 5 bases at V and 4 bases at J, with 11 bases in the middle. As DNA, the CDR3 is TGTGCCAGCAGTCAGACAGGTCTTAATGAAAAACTGTTTTTT. It specifies CASSQTGLNEKLFF.

The chain recombines TRBV5-8 with TRBJ1-4, with D perhaps matching TRBD1 (6 bases). The CDR3 sequence is 13 residues long. Germline V lookup: CDR1 SGHTS, CDR2 YDEGEE. V lost 5 bases to trimming and J lost 10 bases, with 15 bases between them. Written as DNA, the CDR3 is TGTGCCAGCAGACCCTACAGGGAGGGAAAACTGTTTTTT. It codes for CASRPYREGKLFF.

J is TRBJ1-5 and V is TRBV15, with unresolved D. Germline CDR1 reads LNHNV; CDR2 reads YYDKDF (reference sequence). The length of the CDR3 is 16 residues. V lost 1 base and J lost 1, with 11 bases in between. The CDR3 DNA sequence: TGTGCCACCAGCAGAGGTGGGGAGAGAAGCAATCAGCCCCAGCATTTT. Amino acid sequence: CATSRGGERSNQPQHF. Full variable domain (remainder filled in from reference TRBV15 and TRBJ1-5): DAMVIQNPRYQVTQFGKPVTLSCSQTLNHNVMYWYQQKSSQAPKLLFHYYDKDFNNEADTPDNFQSRRPNTSFCFLDIRSPGLGDTAMYLCATSRGGERSNQPQHFGDGTRLSIL.

The gene calls are TRBV21-1 and TRBJ1-1. TRBV21-1 is a documented pseudogene. The CDR3 extends over 16 amino acids. The CDR3 sequence is CASSHPIEAKRTEAFF. The CDR3 coding sequence is TGTGCCAGCAGCCATCCTATAGAAGCAAAGAGGACTGAAGCTTTCTTT.

CDR3 protein: CASSLDPGMTYEQYF. For the CDR3, the DNA is TGTGCCAGCAGCTTGGACCCCGGGATGACCTACGAGCAGTACTTC. The chain couples TRBV5-4 to TRBJ2-5, with D possibly being TRBD2 (5 bases). Gene TRBJ2-7 matches the end of the DNA better, so the J call may be wrong. The CDR3 length is 15 residues. CDR1 SGHNT and CDR2 YYREEE come from the germline V gene (reference sequence).

The chain employs TRBV7-9 and TRBJ2-7; no definite D call. Germline V CDR1 and CDR2: SEHNR, FQNEAQ (reference sequence). The CDR3 covers 14 residues. Trimming removed 5 bases at V and 2 bases at J, with 13 bases between. The CDR3 coding sequence is TGTGCCAGCAGCCCCCCCCCGGAACCCTACGAGCAGTACTTC. Protein sequence: CASSPPPEPYEQYF.

This chain links TRBV6-4 with TRBJ1-2, with 9 nucleotides matching TRBD1. Germline trimming cut 4 bases from V and 7 bases from J; bases unmatched to any gene: 7. Germline V gene data show CDR1 as MRHNA and CDR2 as SNTAGT. The CDR3 contains 14 residues. Written as DNA, the CDR3 is TGTGCCAGCAGTGGGGACAGGGTATTTTGTGGCTACACCTTC. Protein product: CASSGDRVFCGYTF.

V is TRBV2 and J is TRBJ1-5; perhaps TRBD1 as D (5 bases). This CDR3 comprises 13 residues. The germline gives CDR1 SNHLY, CDR2 FYNNEI. The V and J ends lost 1 base and 7 bases respectively, with 8 bases between them. CDR3 region: CASSEGTTQPQHF. The CDR3 DNA sequence: TGTGCCAGCAGTGAAGGGACAACCCAGCCCCAGCATTTT.

This chain links TRBV19 with TRBJ2-5; D may be TRBD1 or TRBD2 (5 bases each). The J call may be faulty, since TRBJ2-7 better matches the DNA end. The V gene's germline CDR1 is LNHDA and CDR2 SQIVND (reference sequence). The CDR3 contains 13 residues. The CDR3 sequence: CASSPEGSYEQYF. The CDR3 bases are TGTGCCAGTAGCCCTGAGGGGTCCTACGAGCAGTACTTC.

This chain's CDR3 is CSVEDRGHLGYGYTF. DNA of the CDR3: TGCAGCGTTGAAGATCGGGGACATCTCGGCTATGGCTACACCTTC. The V call is TRBV29-1, the J call TRBJ1-2, with D possibly being TRBD1 (6 bases). V was shortened by 0 bases and J by 4 bases, with 15 bases between the two germline ends. The germline gives CDR1 SQVTM, CDR2 ANQGSEA. The CDR3 loop spans 15 amino acids.

This chain uses TRBV5-6 with TRBJ1-1; a weak D match, TRBD1 (6 bases). V lost 0 bases to trimming and J lost 4 bases, with 13 bases between them. Germline V CDR1 and CDR2: SGHDT, YYEEEE. The CDR3 covers 15 residues. CDR3 bases: TGTGCCAGCAGCTTGGTTGGTAGGGGGGGCACTGAAGCTTTCTTT. Protein sequence: CASSLVGRGGTEAFF.

The gene calls are TRBV28 and TRBJ1-2, with 10 positions matching TRBD1. This CDR3 has 14 amino acids. The ends lost 4 bases at V and 7 bases at J; junction bases unmatched: 6. The V gene's germline CDR1 is MDHEN and CDR2 SYDVKM. The CDR3 region has the DNA TGTGCCAGCAGTTCCGGGACAGGGGTACCTGGCTACACCTTC. Protein product: CASSSGTGVPGYTF.

This sequence joins TRBV27 and TRBJ2-3; a weak D match, TRBD2 (5 bases). Per germline, CDR1 MNHEY and CDR2 SMNVEV (reference sequence). This CDR3 region has 16 residues. V shed 7 bases and J shed 0 bases, with 17 bases lying between them. The CDR3 DNA reads as TGTGCCAGCAACTCTAGGCGGGCCCTTAGCACAGATACGCAGTATTTT. Translating gives CASNSRRALSTDTQYF.

V usage is TRBV27 and J usage is TRBJ2-5; 9 nucleotides line up with TRBD2. V shed 5 bases and J 5 bases; nucleotides not matched to a gene: 6. The CDR3 loop spans 14 amino acids. Germline V gene sequence: CDR1 MNHEY, CDR2 SMNVEV (reference sequence). The CDR3 DNA reads as TGTGCCAGCAGTGCTGGCGGGAGGGCGGAGACCCAGTACTTC. It specifies CASSAGGRAETQYF.